The 25 T cell receptor beta chains in this list originate from one sample, sequenced in a study of CD8 T cells in ankylosing spondylitis. TCRdb used MiXCR to reprocess the 5' RACE reads, holding one entry per CDR3 protein. The profile shows 190,000 or so distinct CDR3 sequences, 9.5% to 15% of them singletons. The sequencing sample was made of blood, either unsorted or a sorted T cell fraction (not recorded which). Source of these receptors: a male donor with ankylosing spondylitis or in good health (not recorded which).

This clonotype was seen many times. The chain combines TRBV4-1 with TRBJ2-3; D gene unclear. Germline-derived CDR1 and CDR2 are MGHRA and YSYEKL. Trimming shortened V by 4 bases and J by 1 base, and 15 bases separated the two germline ends. The CDR3 extends over 16 amino acids. This chain's CDR3 is CASSPRFTSGTDTQYF. In nucleotides, the CDR3 is TGCGCCAGCAGCCCAAGATTCACGAGTGGCACAGATACGCAGTATTTT.

This chain links TRBV20-1 with TRBJ1-2; the D gene is possibly TRBD1 (5 bases). Looked up from germline, CDR1 is DFQATT and CDR2 is SNEGSKA (reference sequence). The CDR3 sequence is 14 residues long. With 3 bases removed from V and 4 bases from J, the gap between germline ends came to 15 bases. This CDR3 reads CSASWAGPAYGYTF. The CDR3 coding sequence is TGCAGTGCTAGTTGGGCAGGGCCTGCCTATGGCTACACCTTC.

The CDR3 nucleotides read TGTGCCAGCAGCTTTGGGGCGGGGGGTTCCTACGAGCAGTACTTC. Its protein is CASSFGAGGSYEQYF. The chain joins TRBV7-9 to TRBJ2-7; TRBD2 agrees at 8 bases. There are 15 residues in the CDR3. Trimming took 3 bases from V and 1 from J; bases not matched to a gene: 5. Germline CDR1 and CDR2: SEHNR and FQNEAQ (reference sequence). The full variable domain, its missing parts supplied by reference TRBV7-9 and TRBJ2-7, is DTGVSQNPRHKITKRGQNVTFRCDPISEHNRLYWYRQTLGQGPEFLTYFQNEAQLEKSRLLSDRFSAERPKGSFSTLEIQRTEQGDSAMYLCASSFGAGGSYEQYFGPGTRLTVT.

The CDR3 DNA follows: TGTGCCAGCAGCGCACACTTTGGGGGGAGGAAGCAGGACGAGCAGTACTTC. Translation gives CASSAHFGGRKQDEQYF. V usage is TRBV7-9 and J usage is TRBJ2-7; the D gene is possibly TRBD2 (6 bases). Germline V gene data show CDR1 as SEHNR and CDR2 as FQNEAQ (reference sequence). This CDR3 is built from 17 residues. The V end lost 5 bases, the J end lost 5 bases, and 25 bases lay between the germline ends.

This clonotype has more than one count but fewer than ten. This chain joins TRBV20-1 and TRBJ2-5, with D perhaps matching TRBD1 (5 bases). Germline CDR1 DFQATT, CDR2 SNEGSKA (reference sequence). The CDR3 contains 15 residues. Trimming took 6 bases from V and 2 from J, leaving 19 bases between them. CDR3 nucleotides: TGCAGTGCACCCAGGGCGAATACCTTACAAGAGACCCAGTACTTC. As protein: CSAPRANTLQETQYF.

The sample holds a few counts of this clonotype. The chain employs TRBV27 and TRBJ2-2, with 11 bases that match TRBD2. After removal of 5 bases from V and 2 bases from J, the junction contained 4 bases not matched to a gene. Germline V gene data show CDR1 as MNHEY and CDR2 as SMNVEV (reference sequence). There are 16 residues in the CDR3. Here the CDR3 reads CASSTGLAGNTGELFF. The CDR3, as DNA: TGTGCCAGCAGTACTGGACTAGCGGGCAACACCGGGGAGCTGTTTTTT.

This clonotype has a handful of counts. This CDR3 is CASSLDSQETQYF. In DNA, the CDR3 is TGTGCCAGCAGTTTGGACAGCCAAGAGACCCAGTACTTC. The rearrangement uses TRBV12-3 or TRBV12-4 and TRBJ2-5; D might be TRBD1 (6 bases). Between the trimmed V and J ends, which lost 3 bases and 1 base, there was a span of 6 bases. This CDR3 has 13 residues.

V and J are TRBV27 and TRBJ1-1; TRBD1 might be the D (5 bases). V was shortened by 4 bases and J by 4 bases, with 13 bases between the two germline ends. Germline V gene data show CDR1 as MNHEY and CDR2 as SMNVEV (reference sequence). The CDR3 loop spans 14 amino acids. The CDR3 nucleotides are TGTGCCAGCAGTTCCCAGGGAGGAGGCACTGAAGCTTTCTTT. Amino acids: CASSSQGGGTEAFF.

The rearrangement uses TRBV29-1 and TRBJ2-1; 12 nucleotides match TRBD1. The CDR3 is 16 residues long. The germline gives CDR1 SQVTM, CDR2 ANQGSEA. The J segment lost 3 bases and the V segment lost 0 bases, leaving 3 bases of the junction unmatched. The CDR3: CSVEDWDRGLYNEQFF. The DNA for the CDR3 is TGCAGCGTTGAAGATTGGGACAGGGGGCTCTACAATGAGCAGTTCTTC.

This clonotype was seen repeatedly, ten times or more. The rearrangement links TRBV4-1 to TRBJ1-5; D not certain. CDR3 length: 16 residues. The germline V and J ends were trimmed by 1 base and 1 base, with 11 bases remaining between them. Germline V gene sequence: CDR1 MGHRA, CDR2 YSYEKL. The CDR3 DNA is TGCGCCAGCAGCCAAGCATCCAGTAGCAGCAATCAGCCCCAGCATTTT. This codes for CASSQASSSSNQPQHF.

The V and J genes are TRBV15 and TRBJ2-7; maybe TRBD1 (6 bases). This CDR3 is 17 amino acids long. V was pared by 7 bases and J by 0 bases, with 22 bases between. Germline CDR1 and CDR2: LNHNV and YYDKDF (reference sequence). The CDR3 is CATTSARGSIRSYEQYF. The DNA of the CDR3 is TGTGCCACCACCTCCGCTAGGGGGTCAATACGCTCCTACGAGCAGTACTTC. Using reference TRBV15 and TRBJ2-7 for the parts outside the CDR3, the full variable domain is DAMVIQNPRYQVTQFGKPVTLSCSQTLNHNVMYWYQQKSSQAPKLLFHYYDKDFNNEADTPDNFQSRRPNTSFCFLDIRSPGLGDTAMYLCATTSARGSIRSYEQYFGPGTRLTVT.

This clonotype was detected a few times. The chain uses TRBV5-6 and TRBJ2-5, with 12 bases identical to TRBD2. The junction had 4 bases not matched to a gene; V was cut back by 0 bases and J by 4 bases. The CDR3 sequence is 16 residues long. Germline loops: CDR1 SGHDT, CDR2 YYEEEE. The CDR3 DNA is TGTGCCAGCAGCTTGGCTAGCGGGGGGGCCGCAGAGACCCAGTACTTC. Its protein product is CASSLASGGAAETQYF.

This clonotype was recorded many times. The V call is TRBV12-3 or TRBV12-4, the J call TRBJ2-7; possible D gene TRBD1, 6 bases. The CDR3 consists of 13 residues. Trimming stripped 4 bases from V and 5 bases from J, with 12 bases between. CDR3 region: CASSSTGIHEQYF. CDR3 nucleotides: TGTGCCAGCAGTTCTACAGGGATCCACGAGCAGTACTTC.

This sequence joins TRBV6-1 and TRBJ1-1; D gene ambiguous. With 4 bases removed from V and 0 bases from J, the gap between germline ends came to 6 bases. Germline values: CDR1 MNHNS, CDR2 SASEGT. This CDR3 region has 13 residues. CDR3 in amino acids: CASSGSMNTEAFF. CDR3 nucleotides: TGTGCCAGCAGTGGATCGATGAACACTGAAGCTTTCTTT.

This clonotype has a handful of counts. V and J are TRBV5-1 and TRBJ1-1; 7 bases are a match to TRBD1. CDR3 length equals 15 residues. Unmatched junction bases numbered 3, after V lost 0 bases and J lost 1 base. Germline CDR1 reads SGHRS; CDR2 reads YFSETQ. The DNA for the CDR3 is TGCGCCAGCAGCTTGGGGGACAGCCCGAACACTGAAGCTTTCTTT. It specifies CASSLGDSPNTEAFF.

This clonotype has more than one count but fewer than ten. One end of the junction does not line up with germline, which may come from a read error. CDR3: CASSFAGLSSGF. Written as DNA, the CDR3 is TGTGCCAGCAGCTTCGCGGGACTTTCCTCGGGGTTC. The J gene is TRBJ2-1, the V gene TRBV5-6, with D perhaps matching TRBD2 (6 bases). The CDR3 contains 12 residues. Germline values: CDR1 SGHDT, CDR2 YYEEEE.

This clonotype was detected only a few times. The chain joins TRBV2 to TRBJ2-5; 9 positions match TRBD1. The CDR3 spans 15 residues. Germline CDR1 reads SNHLY; CDR2 reads FYNNEI. After removal of 6 bases from V and 1 base from J, the junction contained 6 bases not matched to a gene. The DNA of the CDR3 is TGTGCCAGCAGATATACAGGGGGCTTCCAAGAGACCCAGTACTTC. Residues: CASRYTGGFQETQYF.

The gene calls are TRBV7-9 and TRBJ2-5; no firm D call. This CDR3 spans 13 amino acids. Germline CDR1 reads SEHNR; CDR2 reads FQNEAQ (reference sequence). The germline V and J ends were trimmed by 5 bases and 9 bases, with 16 bases remaining between them. CDR3 loop: CASSGPGPQAQYF. The CDR3 DNA is TGTGCCAGCAGCGGACCCGGGCCCCAGGCCCAGTACTTC.

This chain uses TRBV20-1 with TRBJ2-1; 10 bases are a match to TRBD2. The CDR3 covers 17 residues. CDR1 is DFQATT and CDR2 is SNEGSKA in the germline V gene (reference sequence). Trimming at V came to 0 bases and at J to 2 bases, leaving 7 bases not matched to a gene. CDR3 sequence: CSARDDGSGGPYNEQFF. CDR3 DNA sequence: TGCAGTGCTAGAGACGATGGTAGCGGGGGGCCCTACAATGAGCAGTTCTTC.

This clonotype came up many times. The V and J genes are TRBV5-1 and TRBJ2-1; 8 bases align to TRBD1. CDR1 is SGHRS and CDR2 is YFSETQ in the germline V gene. This CDR3 spans 15 amino acids. V shed 3 bases, J shed 3 bases, and the junction held 5 bases outside the gene matches. CDR3: CASSSPGTGYNEQFF. Written as DNA, the CDR3 is TGCGCCAGCAGCTCTCCAGGGACAGGCTACAATGAGCAGTTCTTC. Drawing the rest from reference TRBV5-1 and TRBJ2-1, the complete variable domain is KAGVTQTPRYLIKTRGQQVTLSCSPISGHRSVSWYQQTPGQGLQFLFEYFSETQRNKGNFPGRFSGRQFSNSRSEMNVSTLELGDSALYLCASSSPGTGYNEQFFGPGTRLTVL.

This clonotype was found a few times. V gene TRBV25-1 combines with J gene TRBJ2-7; the D call may be TRBD1 or TRBD2 (6 bases each). V was shortened by 3 bases and J by 9 bases, with 18 bases between the two germline ends. The germline V gene encodes CDR1 MGHDK and CDR2 SYGVNS. This CDR3 spans 14 amino acids. CDR3 protein: CASSDAGGQSRQYF. The CDR3 DNA is TGTGCCAGCAGTGACGCTGGGGGGCAGAGTCGGCAGTACTTC.

In this sample, this clonotype turned up a few times. The J gene is TRBJ2-7, the V gene TRBV5-4, with 11 nucleotides matching TRBD1. Losses at the gene ends were 3 bases for V and 4 bases for J; bases not matched to a gene: 9. Germline CDR1 and CDR2: SGHNT and YYREEE (reference sequence). This CDR3 comprises 16 residues. The CDR3 DNA reads TGTGCCAGCAGCTGGGGGACAGGGGGACGCTTATACGAGCAGTACTTC. Its translation: CASSWGTGGRLYEQYF.

This clonotype appeared a few times. CDR3 residues: CASSYISGFVSYNEQFF. In DNA, the CDR3 is TGTGCCAGCAGTTACATCTCAGGGTTCGTTTCCTACAATGAGCAGTTCTTC. The V call is TRBV6-5, the J call TRBJ2-1, with D perhaps matching TRBD1 (5 bases). The CDR3 totals 17 residues. Germline assignment: CDR1 MNHEY and CDR2 SVGAGI. Trimming took 2 bases from V and 1 from J, leaving 15 bases between them.

The chain is built from TRBV19 and TRBJ2-1; 7 bases agree with TRBD2. This CDR3 contains 15 residues. The J segment lost 6 bases and the V segment lost 2 bases, leaving 7 bases of the junction unmatched. CDR1 is LNHDA, CDR2 SQIVND, per germline (reference sequence). This CDR3 reads CASSISSGIFNEQFF. CDR3 nucleotide sequence: TGTGCCAGTAGTATATCCAGCGGGATATTCAATGAGCAGTTCTTC.

The V call is TRBV18, the J call TRBJ2-2, with a possible D match to TRBD2 (5 bases). This CDR3 is 16 amino acids long. Trimming stripped 3 bases from V and 3 bases from J, with 14 bases between. Germline CDR1 and CDR2: KGHSH and LQKENI. The CDR3 loop reads CASSPIPVGDTGELFF. The DNA for the CDR3 is TGTGCCAGCTCACCTATCCCCGTGGGAGACACCGGGGAGCTGTTTTTT. The variable domain in full, with the rest retrieved from reference TRBV18 and TRBJ2-2, is NAGVMQNPRHLVRRRGQEARLRCSPMKGHSHVYWYRQLPEEGLKFMVYLQKENIIDESGMPKERFSAEFPKEGPSILRIQQVVRGDSAAYFCASSPIPVGDTGELFFGEGSRLTVL.